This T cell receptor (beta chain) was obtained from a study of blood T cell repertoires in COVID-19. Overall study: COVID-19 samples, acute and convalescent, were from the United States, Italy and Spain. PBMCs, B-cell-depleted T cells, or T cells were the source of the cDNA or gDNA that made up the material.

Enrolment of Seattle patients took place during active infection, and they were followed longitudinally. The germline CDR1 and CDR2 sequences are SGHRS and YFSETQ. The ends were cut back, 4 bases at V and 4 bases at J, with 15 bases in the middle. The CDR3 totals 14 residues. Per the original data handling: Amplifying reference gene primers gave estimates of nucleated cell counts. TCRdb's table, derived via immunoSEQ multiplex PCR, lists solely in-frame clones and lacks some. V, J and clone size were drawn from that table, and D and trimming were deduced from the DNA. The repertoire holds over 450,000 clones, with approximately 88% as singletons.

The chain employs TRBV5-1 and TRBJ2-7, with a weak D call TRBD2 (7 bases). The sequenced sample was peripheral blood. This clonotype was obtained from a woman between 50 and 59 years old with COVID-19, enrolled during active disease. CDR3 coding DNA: TGCGCCAGCAGCATACAGGAGGGGGGGTACGAGCAGTACTTC. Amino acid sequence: CASSIQEGGYEQYF.